Sequencing of this TCR beta chain was carried out in a study of early T cells in non-severe SARS-CoV-2 infection. About the study: RNA in bulk from unsorted whole blood was sequenced, and chains were unpaired. Findings of the study overall: The study's VDJdb matching favored anti-spike CD8 responses and missed private and CD4 specificities.

The library protocol tagged individual cDNA molecules with unique molecular identifiers. TCRdb processed the 5' RACE reads anew with MiXCR; each CDR3 protein has one entry. The profile covers some 57,000 distinct CDR3 sequences, with about 10% appearing a single time and approximately 4.1% taken by the ten largest. This clonotype appeared many times. Antigen specificity is unknown. There are 14 residues in the CDR3. Deletions cut 7 bases from V and 1 base from J, with 10 bases between. This chain links TRBV12-3 or TRBV12-4 with TRBJ2-2; D uncertain. Sequences were obtained from whole blood. This receptor was taken from an adult who was a healthcare worker with PCR-confirmed SARS-CoV-2 infection or an uninfected control (not recorded which). CDR3 coding DNA: TGTGCCAGCACTTTCCTCGAGAACACCGGGGAGCTGTTTTTT. Its translation: CASTFLENTGELFF.